The 30 T cell receptor beta chains below all came from one sample that was sequenced in a study of identical twins. TCRdb re-analysed the 5' RACE reads in MiXCR, keeping a single row per CDR3 protein. The table lists roughly 570,000 distinct CDR3 sequences, around 9.6% of them singletons. The sample also formed part of further work on yellow fever vaccine responses in identical twins.

The source material was PBMCs. The receptors here all came from a woman aged 18-30 years in good health.

The rearrangement uses TRBV28 and TRBJ2-7; no clear D. From germline, CDR1 is MDHEN and CDR2 SYDVKM. Trimming removed 4 bases from V and 2 bases from J, with 27 bases in between. This CDR3 is built from 19 residues. The CDR3 DNA is TGTGCCAGCAGTTCCGGCCCGGGCCTCGTCCAAAGACCGGCCTACGAGCAGTACTTC. Its translation is CASSSGPGLVQRPAYEQYF.

This clonotype came up many times. The chain couples TRBV28 to TRBJ1-5, with D hard to call. The germline gives CDR1 MDHEN, CDR2 SYDVKM. With 3 bases removed from V and 0 bases from J, the gap between germline ends came to 6 bases. This CDR3 has 14 amino acids. The chain's CDR3 is CASSLIDSNQPQHF. The DNA of the CDR3 is TGTGCCAGCAGTTTGATAGATAGCAATCAGCCCCAGCATTTT.

This clonotype was counted only a few times. This chain uses TRBV4-2 with TRBJ2-7, with D tentatively TRBD2 (6 bases). CDR1 and CDR2 from the germline V gene are LGHNA and YNFKEQ. Trimming cost V 1 base and J 2 bases, with 12 bases left between them. The CDR3 runs to 15 residues. CDR3 sequence reads: CASSQGEEGTYEQYF. The CDR3 region has the DNA TGTGCCAGCAGCCAAGGGGAGGAGGGAACCTACGAGCAGTACTTC.

The rearrangement links TRBV7-2 to TRBJ2-5; 9 nucleotides match TRBD1. This CDR3 is 15 amino acids long. Trimming removed 2 bases from V and 5 bases from J; junction bases left unmatched: 6. Per the germline V gene, CDR1 is SGHTA and CDR2 is FQGNSA. The CDR3 loop is CASSLWTGEEETQYF. CDR3 DNA: TGTGCCAGCAGCTTATGGACAGGGGAGGAGGAGACCCAGTACTTC.

This clonotype was found many times. The V call is TRBV3-1, the J call TRBJ1-5, with D hard to call. Trimming took 0 bases from V and 2 from J, leaving 8 bases between them. Looked up from germline, CDR1 is LGHDT and CDR2 is YNNKEL (reference sequence). This CDR3 has 15 amino acids. The CDR3 sequence is CASSQDPGRNQPQHF. CDR3 nucleotide sequence: TGTGCCAGCAGCCAAGATCCAGGCCGCAATCAGCCCCAGCATTTT.

About this clonotype itself: Possible read error: a much larger clone is one base away. Without the conserved terminal phenylalanine or tryptophan, this CDR3 likely stems from a read error. The rearrangement uses TRBV5-1 and TRBJ2-5; the D is unclear. With 3 bases removed from V and 2 bases from J, the gap between germline ends came to 11 bases. This CDR3 has 14 residues. Germline V CDR1 and CDR2: SGHRS, YFSETQ. The DNA for the CDR3 is TGCGCCAGCAGCTCCCCCGGGCGGCAAGAGACCCAGTACTAC. Protein: CASSSPGRQETQYY.

CDR3 in DNA: TGTGCCAGCAGCCAAGGCGAGCGGGGGGGTGGCGAGACCCAGTACTTC. Its translation: CASSQGERGGGETQYF. The rearrangement uses TRBV3-1 and TRBJ2-5; 10 nucleotides align to TRBD2. The CDR3 contains 16 residues. V lost 1 base and J lost 5; bases outside the gene matches: 7. Per the germline V gene, CDR1 is LGHDT and CDR2 is YNNKEL (reference sequence).

This clonotype was found many times. CDR3 region: CAISESQNSGNTIYF. The CDR3 nucleotides are TGTGCCATCAGTGAGTCCCAGAACTCTGGAAACACCATATATTTT. The V gene is TRBV10-3, the J gene TRBJ1-3; D unclear. V shed 0 bases and J shed 0 bases, with 6 bases lying between them. CDR1 is ENHRY, CDR2 SYGVKD, per germline. The CDR3 is 15 residues long.

In its sample, this clonotype was seen many times. The chain employs TRBV7-2 and TRBJ2-7; 8 bases match TRBD2. The CDR3 is 13 residues long. The germline V gene has CDR1 SGHTA and CDR2 FQGNSA. V lost 4 bases, J lost 3 bases, and 2 bases stayed unmatched. The CDR3 region is CASSYGTSYEQYF. CDR3 DNA: TGTGCCAGCAGCTACGGGACTAGCTACGAGCAGTACTTC.

In this sample, this clonotype turned up many times. The J gene is TRBJ2-2, the V gene TRBV7-9; TRBD1 is a possible D gene (6 bases). The CDR3 contains 13 residues. V was shortened by 5 bases and J by 6 bases, with 10 bases between the two germline ends. Germline V gene sequence: CDR1 SEHNR, CDR2 FQNEAQ (reference sequence). For the CDR3, the DNA is TGTGCCAGCAGCCAAACAGGGTCCGGGGAGCTGTTTTTT. This gives the protein CASSQTGSGELFF.

This clonotype was counted between two and nine times. The chain has TRBV20-1 and TRBJ2-7; D perhaps matches TRBD2 (5 bases). The CDR3 totals 14 residues. Trimming took 2 bases from V and 2 from J, leaving 13 bases between them. CDR1 and CDR2 (germline): DFQATT, SNEGSKA (reference sequence). This chain's CDR3 is CSARPPDLAYEQYF. As DNA, the CDR3 is TGCAGTGCTAGACCCCCGGACTTGGCCTACGAGCAGTACTTC.

There are a few counts of this clonotype. The chain is built from TRBV5-5 and TRBJ2-7, with 7 bases aligning to TRBD1. The CDR3 is 14 residues long. With 6 bases clipped from V and 3 bases from J, the junction kept 9 bases outside the gene matches. Germline V CDR1 and CDR2: SGHKS, YYEKEE (reference sequence). In DNA form, the CDR3 reads TGTGCCAGCACCTTCGAGGACAGGAGCTACGAGCAGTACTTC. Its protein product is CASTFEDRSYEQYF.

This clonotype has ten or more counts. This chain connects TRBV7-9 to TRBJ2-1, with 8 bases that match TRBD2. The CDR3 spans 16 residues. Losses at the gene ends were 1 base for V and 0 bases for J; bases not matched to a gene: 2. Germline-derived CDR1 and CDR2 are SEHNR and FQNEAQ (reference sequence). CDR3 in amino acids: CASSLESGSSYNEQFF. CDR3 nucleotide sequence: TGTGCCAGCAGCTTAGAGAGCGGGAGCTCCTACAATGAGCAGTTCTTC.

This clonotype was detected only a few times. The chain carries TRBV5-6 and TRBJ2-7, with 11 nucleotides matching TRBD1. Unmatched junction bases numbered 8, after V lost 3 bases and J lost 3 bases. The CDR3 extends over 16 amino acids. Germline-derived CDR1 and CDR2 are SGHDT and YYEEEE. The CDR3 nucleotides read TGTGCCAGCAGCTCGGGTCCCGGGACAGGGGGCTACGAGCAGTACTTC. As protein: CASSSGPGTGGYEQYF.

As to this clonotype: The CDR3 end shows no conserved phenylalanine or tryptophan, and so a read error is likely. V usage is TRBV6-1 and J usage is TRBJ2-5, with D possibly matching TRBD1 (5 bases). Trimming pared 11 bases from V and 7 bases from J, leaving 14 bases between. The germline gives CDR1 MNHNS, CDR2 SASEGT. This CDR3 region has 11 residues. In DNA form, the CDR3 reads TGTGCCGTCTGGCAGGGATCGACCCAGTACTTA. Its translation: CAVWQGSTQYL.

The rearrangement joins TRBV20-1 to TRBJ2-2, with 8 bases lining up with TRBD1. There are 15 residues in the CDR3. J lost 7 bases, V lost 5 bases, and 12 bases had no gene match. The germline CDR1 and CDR2 sequences are DFQATT and SNEGSKA (reference sequence). The CDR3 region is CSAAQGAASDGELFF. CDR3 sequence (DNA): TGCAGTGCTGCTCAGGGGGCCGCTTCGGACGGGGAGCTGTTTTTT.

The chain joins TRBV5-1 to TRBJ2-7; 9 bases are a match to TRBD2. The trim removed 4 bases at V and 3 bases at J, leaving 11 bases unmatched. Germline CDR1 and CDR2: SGHRS and YFSETQ. There are 16 residues in the CDR3. The CDR3 reads CASSRGVAGVGYEQYF. The CDR3 coding sequence is TGCGCCAGCAGCCGCGGGGTAGCGGGAGTTGGCTACGAGCAGTACTTC.

The rearrangement uses TRBV3-1 and TRBJ1-6; the D is unclear. This CDR3 contains 13 residues. Germline CDR1 LGHDT, CDR2 YNNKEL (reference sequence). Between the trimmed V and J ends, which lost 2 bases and 8 bases, there was a span of 7 bases. CDR3 coding DNA: TGTGCCAGCAGCCAACTTGGTGATTCACCCCTCCACTTT. Translated: CASSQLGDSPLHF. Full variable domain (missing parts from reference TRBV3-1 and TRBJ1-6): DTAVSQTPKYLVTQMGNDKSIKCEQNLGHDTMYWYKQDSKKFLKIMFSYNNKELIINETVPNRFSPKSPDKAHLNLHINSLELGDSAVYFCASSQLGDSPLHFGNGTRLTVT.

The chain uses TRBV27 and TRBJ2-7; 7 positions match TRBD1. The germline CDR1 and CDR2 sequences are MNHEY and SMNVEV (reference sequence). The J segment lost 3 bases and the V segment lost 5 bases, leaving 10 bases of the junction unmatched. This CDR3 region has 15 residues. Written as DNA, the CDR3 is TGTGCCAGCAGTACCGTTGGGACAGCTTTCTACGAGCAGTACTTC. It specifies CASSTVGTAFYEQYF.

This clonotype occurred many times. The rearrangement joins TRBV24-1 to TRBJ2-5; D uncertain. V lost 4 bases and J lost 0, with 11 bases in between. CDR3 length equals 15 residues. The V gene's germline CDR1 is KGHDR and CDR2 SFDVKD. CDR3 sequence: CATSESVSYQETQYF. CDR3 sequence (DNA): TGTGCCACCAGTGAATCCGTGTCGTACCAAGAGACCCAGTACTTC.

This clonotype was observed a few times. V gene TRBV5-1 combines with J gene TRBJ2-5, with 14 bases lining up with TRBD2. Trimming removed 0 bases from V and 0 bases from J; junction bases left unmatched: 1. The CDR3 is 17 amino acids. CDR1 is SGHRS and CDR2 is YFSETQ in the germline V gene. The CDR3 is CASSLGGLAGDQETQYF. The CDR3 DNA reads TGCGCCAGCAGCTTGGGGGGACTAGCGGGGGACCAAGAGACCCAGTACTTC.

This clonotype has a handful of counts. The chain carries TRBV18 and TRBJ2-5; TRBD2 matches at 11 bases. The V gene end was trimmed by 0 bases and the J gene end by 7 bases; junction bases not matched to a gene: 7. Germline V gene data show CDR1 as KGHSH and CDR2 as LQKENI. This CDR3 spans 16 amino acids. This CDR3 reads CASSPPTSGVPTTQYF. DNA of the CDR3: TGTGCCAGCTCACCACCGACTAGCGGGGTCCCTACGACCCAGTACTTC.

The chain recombines TRBV2 with TRBJ2-5; D perhaps matches TRBD2 (5 bases). In germline, CDR1 is SNHLY, CDR2 FYNNEI. The CDR3 extends over 14 amino acids. V was shortened by 4 bases and J by 9 bases, with 18 bases between the two germline ends. The CDR3 region is CASSVSWVVGAQYF. The CDR3 bases are TGTGCCAGCAGTGTGTCCTGGGTAGTCGGGGCCCAGTACTTC.

The CDR3 sequence is CASSLALGAEQYF. The DNA of the CDR3 is TGTGCCAGCAGCTTAGCGCTAGGGGCCGAGCAGTACTTC. The chain has TRBV7-6 and TRBJ2-7, with D possibly TRBD1 on 5 matching bases. The CDR3 is 13 residues long. Germline loops: CDR1 SGHVS, CDR2 FNYEAQ. The V and J ends lost 0 bases and 6 bases respectively, with 9 bases between them. Based on the CDR3 plus reference TRBV7-6 and TRBJ2-7, the full variable domain is GAGVSQSPRYKVTKRGQDVALRCDPISGHVSLYWYRQALGQGPEFLTYFNYEAQQDKSGLPNDRFSAERPEGSISTLTIQRTEQRDSAMYRCASSLALGAEQYFGPGTRLTVT.

This chain connects TRBV6-1 to TRBJ2-7; 7 bases align to TRBD2. V gave up 8 bases and J gave up 1 base; unmatched junction bases: 14. The CDR3 has 16 amino acids. Germline V gene lookup returns CDR1 MNHNS and CDR2 SASEGT. CDR3 in DNA: TGTGCCAGCCCTCGTCCGACTAGCACGATGTCCTACGAGCAGTACTTC. The encoded protein is CASPRPTSTMSYEQYF.

This clonotype was found many times. The chain couples TRBV10-2 to TRBJ2-7; D is possibly TRBD1 (6 bases). V was pared by 1 base and J by 7 bases, with 14 bases between. This CDR3 spans 14 amino acids. Germline CDR1 WSHSY, CDR2 SAAADI. The CDR3 sequence: CASSELRQVREQYF. The CDR3 DNA is TGCGCCAGCAGTGAGTTGAGACAGGTCCGTGAGCAGTACTTC.

The rearrangement joins TRBV19 to TRBJ1-1, with 7 bases identical to TRBD1. The V gene end was trimmed by 7 bases and the J gene end by 4 bases; junction bases not matched to a gene: 9. Germline-derived CDR1 and CDR2 are LNHDA and SQIVND (reference sequence). This CDR3 is built from 14 residues. The CDR3 is CASTPDRWGTEAFF. CDR3 bases: TGTGCCAGTACTCCGGACAGGTGGGGCACTGAAGCTTTCTTT.

This rearrangement joins TRBV6-6 to TRBJ1-2; D not certain. CDR1 is MNHNY, CDR2 SVGAGI, per germline (reference sequence). This CDR3 comprises 14 residues. Trimming cost V 0 bases and J 3 bases, with 8 bases left between them. The CDR3: CASSYSMGYYGYTF. Written as DNA, the CDR3 is TGTGCCAGCAGTTACTCGATGGGTTACTATGGCTACACCTTC.

This clonotype was counted a few times. The chain is built from TRBV12-3 or TRBV12-4 and TRBJ2-2; D is undetermined. The CDR3 consists of 13 residues. V was trimmed by 3 bases and J by 6 bases, leaving 8 bases between them. CDR3 DNA: TGTGCCAGCAGTTTTACGTTGTCCGGGGAGCTGTTTTTT. This gives the protein CASSFTLSGELFF.

In DNA, the CDR3 is TGTGCCAGCAGCCTCTTAGGGGGGGCTAATCTGTACGAGCAGTACTTC. The encoded protein is CASSLLGGANLYEQYF. This sequence joins TRBV11-3 and TRBJ2-7; possible D gene TRBD2, 7 bases. The CDR3 contains 16 residues. CDR1 SGHNT and CDR2 YENEEA come from the germline V gene. V lost 5 bases and J 4 bases, leaving 21 bases between the germline ends.